Following are 28 T cell receptor beta chains from one sample sequenced in a study of blood T cell repertoires in COVID-19. The method was immunoSEQ multiplex PCR; TCRdb's version includes in-frame clones alone and lacks a portion of them. The profile covers around 42,000 clones, with about 91% appearing a single time and over 3.5% taken by the ten largest. Material: peripheral blood. The receptors were gathered from a human donor in a cohort sampled during active COVID-19.

V usage is TRBV7-9 and J usage is TRBJ1-6; D is unclear. This CDR3 region has 15 residues. Germline loops: CDR1 SEHNR, CDR2 FQNEAQ (reference sequence). Trimming stripped 0 bases from V and 6 bases from J, with 9 bases between. The CDR3 DNA is TGTGCCAGCAGCTTAGCGGGAGGGTCTAATTCACCCCTCCACTTT. It is translated as CASSLAGGSNSPLHF.

The gene calls are TRBV6-6 and TRBJ1-5, with 12 bases aligning to TRBD1. The germline gives CDR1 MNHNY, CDR2 SVGAGI (reference sequence). The trim removed 5 bases at V and 1 base at J, leaving 6 bases unmatched. The length of the CDR3 is 17 residues. The chain's CDR3 is CASSRDRGQASNQPQHF. The CDR3 region has the DNA TGTGCCAGCAGTCGGGACAGGGGGCAAGCAAGCAATCAGCCCCAGCATTTT.

The chain links TRBV3-1 (or the pseudogene TRBV3-2) to TRBJ2-1; possibly TRBD2 for D (6 bases). CDR1 and CDR2 (germline): LGHDT, YNNKEL (reference sequence). The CDR3 sequence is 16 residues long. The germline V and J ends were trimmed by 1 base and 0 bases, with 10 bases remaining between them. In DNA form, the CDR3 reads TGTGCCAGCAGCCAAGCCGCGGGGCGCTCCTACAATGAGCAGTTCTTC. This gives the protein CASSQAAGRSYNEQFF.

The chain combines TRBV5-4 with TRBJ2-7, with 11 bases matching TRBD2. After removal of 0 bases from V and 3 bases from J, the junction contained 5 bases not matched to a gene. CDR1 is SGHNT and CDR2 is YYREEE in the germline V gene (reference sequence). CDR3 length equals 16 residues. CDR3 coding DNA: TGTGCCAGCAGCTTGGCCGGGACTAGCGGCTTCTACGAGCAGTACTTC. Amino acids: CASSLAGTSGFYEQYF.

V gene TRBV7-2 combines with J gene TRBJ2-3; D is perhaps TRBD1 (5 bases). Trimming left V 3 bases short and J 9 bases short, with 13 bases between. The CDR3 runs 13 residues. Germline loops: CDR1 SGHTA, CDR2 FQGNSA. In DNA, the CDR3 is TGTGCCAGCAGCTTTACGACAGTCTCAACGCAGTATTTT. It translates to CASSFTTVSTQYF.

The chain links TRBV30 to TRBJ2-5; D gene uncertain. This CDR3 is 14 amino acids long. Trimming shortened V by 4 bases and J by 2 bases, and 14 bases separated the two germline ends. The germline V gene encodes CDR1 GTSNPN and CDR2 SVGIG (reference sequence). CDR3 residues: CAWTAVGLQETQYF. The CDR3 DNA reads as TGTGCCTGGACCGCAGTGGGCCTTCAAGAGACCCAGTACTTC.

The rearrangement joins TRBV5-1 to TRBJ2-3, with TRBD2 matching 9 bases. This CDR3 has 14 residues. Trimming removed 5 bases from V and 2 bases from J; junction bases left unmatched: 3. Germline values: CDR1 SGHRS, CDR2 YFSETQ. CDR3 sequence reads: CASRGGGATDTQYF. In DNA form, the CDR3 reads TGCGCCAGCAGGGGCGGGGGGGCCACAGATACGCAGTATTTT.

The chain couples TRBV6-4 to TRBJ2-3, with TRBD2 matching 14 bases. The J segment lost 4 bases and the V segment lost 0 bases, leaving 0 bases of the junction unmatched. CDR3 length: 16 residues. Per germline, CDR1 MRHNA and CDR2 SNTAGT. The CDR3 is CASSDSTSGGADTQYF. CDR3 sequence (DNA): TGTGCCAGCAGTGACTCGACTAGCGGGGGGGCAGATACGCAGTATTTT.

The V gene is TRBV10-3, the J gene TRBJ1-2, with 10 positions matching TRBD1. After removal of 6 bases from V and 4 bases from J, the junction contained 5 bases not matched to a gene. This CDR3 comprises 14 residues. Looked up from germline, CDR1 is ENHRY and CDR2 is SYGVKD. The CDR3: CAIRGQGVLYGYTF. CDR3 coding DNA: TGTGCCATCAGAGGACAGGGGGTTCTCTATGGCTACACCTTC.

This chain joins TRBV29-1 and TRBJ1-5, with D possibly TRBD1 on 5 matching bases. The CDR3 spans 13 residues. CDR1 and CDR2 (germline): SQVTM, ANQGSEA. V was cut by 6 bases and J by 4 bases, with 13 bases left in between. The CDR3 region has the DNA TGCAGCGTGGCCTGGGGGGTAAATCAGCCCCAGCATTTT. Protein sequence: CSVAWGVNQPQHF.

This clone was seen once. The chain carries TRBV5-1 and TRBJ2-3; 7 bases are a match to TRBD1. CDR3 length equals 16 residues. Unmatched junction bases numbered 12, after V lost 4 bases and J lost 4 bases. Germline V gives CDR1 SGHRS, CDR2 YFSETQ. The CDR3 sequence: CASSPSRTGNPDTQYF. The CDR3 DNA reads as TGCGCCAGCAGCCCGAGCAGGACAGGTAACCCAGATACGCAGTATTTT.

The V gene is TRBV6-5, the J gene TRBJ2-7; 10 bases fit TRBD2. Germline trimming cut 6 bases from V and 0 bases from J; bases unmatched to any gene: 5. This CDR3 has 15 residues. The germline V gene has CDR1 MNHEY and CDR2 SVGAGI. The CDR3 sequence: CASRSSGSPSYEQYF. CDR3 coding DNA: TGTGCCAGCAGGTCTAGCGGGAGCCCCTCCTACGAGCAGTACTTC.

The chain has TRBV7-6 and TRBJ2-2, with D perhaps matching TRBD2 (5 bases). The germline gives CDR1 SGHVS, CDR2 FNYEAQ. The CDR3 length is 15 residues. The V and J ends lost 4 bases and 1 base respectively, with 10 bases between them. In DNA, the CDR3 is TGTGCCAGCAGCTCCGAGGACTTGAACACCGGGGAGCTGTTTTTT. This translates into CASSSEDLNTGELFF.

This chain links TRBV6-6 with TRBJ1-5, with a possible D match to TRBD1 (5 bases). The CDR3 has 13 amino acids. The germline CDR1 and CDR2 sequences are MNHNY and SVGAGI (reference sequence). The V end was cut by 7 bases, the J end by 4 bases, with 11 bases between. CDR3 nucleotides: TGTGCCAGCAAGGACACTTTTAATCAGCCCCAGCATTTT. It codes for CASKDTFNQPQHF.

This clone was seen more than once but under ten times. V usage is TRBV5-1 and J usage is TRBJ1-1; maybe TRBD1 (6 bases). The CDR3 length is 16 residues. Deletions cut 1 base from V and 0 bases from J, with 13 bases between. The V gene's germline CDR1 is SGHRS and CDR2 YFSETQ. For the CDR3, the DNA is TGCGCCAGCAGCTTGAATGCGGGGGCTATGAACACTGAAGCTTTCTTT. This translates into CASSLNAGAMNTEAFF.

The chain carries TRBV30 and TRBJ1-2, with D uncertain. CDR1 GTSNPN and CDR2 SVGIG come from the germline V gene (reference sequence). The V gene lost 0 bases and the J gene lost 7 bases, with 18 bases spanning the gap. The length of the CDR3 is 15 residues. This chain's CDR3 is CAWSVIVRGSVGYTF. In DNA form, the CDR3 reads TGTGCCTGGAGTGTAATAGTCCGGGGATCTGTTGGCTACACCTTC.

This clone was counted only a few times. The chain recombines TRBV19 with TRBJ1-4, with a weak D call TRBD1 (6 bases). Trimming cost V 7 bases and J 4 bases, with 16 bases left between them. The CDR3 sequence is 15 residues long. The germline V gene has CDR1 LNHDA and CDR2 SQIVND (reference sequence). The CDR3 region has the DNA TGTGCCAGTACCTTATCTGACAGGAGTAATGAAAAACTGTTTTTT. Translating it yields CASTLSDRSNEKLFF. The full variable domain, rest sourced from reference TRBV19 and TRBJ1-4, is DGGITQSPKYLFRKEGQNVTLSCEQNLNHDAMYWYRQDPGQGLRLIYYSQIVNDFQKGDIAEGYSVSREKKESFPLTVTSAQKNPTAFYLCASTLSDRSNEKLFFGSGTQLSVL.

This chain connects TRBV4-2 to TRBJ2-1; 10 nucleotides agree with TRBD2. Per germline, CDR1 LGHNA and CDR2 YNFKEQ. The V gene end was trimmed by 1 base and the J gene end by 8 bases; junction bases not matched to a gene: 11. The CDR3 runs 17 residues. The DNA of the CDR3 is TGTGCCAGCAGCCAAGTGGCGGCTAGCGGGAGATCCGATGAGCAGTTCTTC. It translates to CASSQVAASGRSDEQFF.

The DNA for the CDR3 is TGTGCCAGCAGTTCAGCCGGGACAGGTAGGGGAGCCAAAAACATTCAGTACTTC. Translating gives CASSSAGTGRGAKNIQYF. V usage is TRBV27 and J usage is TRBJ2-4; 8 bases are shared with TRBD1. Germline V gives CDR1 MNHEY, CDR2 SMNVEV (reference sequence). The CDR3 extends over 18 amino acids. Trimming cost V 4 bases and J 0 bases; bases outside gene matches: 11.

The rearrangement uses TRBV2 and TRBJ2-3, with TRBD2 matching over 8 bases. Germline V CDR1 and CDR2: SNHLY, FYNNEI. V lost 0 bases, J lost 1 base, and 0 bases stayed unmatched. The CDR3 has 15 amino acids. The CDR3 DNA is TGTGCCAGCAGTGAAGCAGCGGGAGGCACAGATACGCAGTATTTT. Translation: CASSEAAGGTDTQYF.

The chain is built from TRBV5-5 and TRBJ1-2; D is possibly TRBD1 (6 bases). Germline CDR1 and CDR2: SGHKS and YYEKEE (reference sequence). Trimming stripped 4 bases from V and 3 bases from J, with 16 bases between. CDR3 length equals 15 residues. The CDR3 DNA reads TGTGCCAGCAGCGCAGAAGGGGGGGTCCACTATGGCTACACCTTC. It is translated as CASSAEGGVHYGYTF.

This chain links TRBV7-9 with TRBJ1-1; 10 bases map to TRBD1. The V and J ends lost 4 bases and 8 bases, in that order; junction bases with no gene match: 4. The CDR3 consists of 13 residues. The germline V gene encodes CDR1 SEHNR and CDR2 FQNEAQ (reference sequence). The DNA of the CDR3 is TGTGCCAGCAGCTCGGGACAGGGGAGAGAAGCTTTCTTT. Translating gives CASSSGQGREAFF. Looking up the rest from reference TRBV7-9 and TRBJ1-1 gives the full variable domain: DTGVSQNPRHKITKRGQNVTFRCDPISEHNRLYWYRQTLGQGPEFLTYFQNEAQLEKSRLLSDRFSAERPKGSFSTLEIQRTEQGDSAMYLCASSSGQGREAFFGQGTRLTVV.

J is TRBJ1-1 and V is TRBV11-1; 7 bases map to TRBD1. This CDR3 has 16 amino acids. Germline values: CDR1 SGHAT, CDR2 FQDESV (reference sequence). V lost 1 base, J lost 1 base, and 6 bases stayed unmatched. CDR3 nucleotide sequence: TGTGCCAGCAGCTTAGGGGGCGACAGGGAGAACACTGAAGCTTTCTTT. This sequence encodes CASSLGGDRENTEAFF.

The CDR3 DNA is TGTGCCAGCAGTTACTCGACTCATGGCACAGATACGCAGTATTTT. It specifies CASSYSTHGTDTQYF. The chain has TRBV6-5 and TRBJ2-3; D is unresolved. The V and J ends lost 0 bases and 1 base respectively, with 8 bases between them. This CDR3 is built from 15 residues. The germline V gene encodes CDR1 MNHEY and CDR2 SVGAGI.

The chain carries TRBV7-3 and TRBJ2-3; 8 positions match TRBD2. V shed 5 bases and J 4 bases; nucleotides not matched to a gene: 2. In germline, CDR1 is SGHTA, CDR2 FQGTGA. The CDR3 runs to 13 residues. CDR3 DNA sequence: TGTGCCAGCAGCATCGGGGGGGCAGATACGCAGTATTTT. This gives the protein CASSIGGADTQYF.

This clone is medium-sized in the sample. The chain links TRBV28 to TRBJ1-4; the match to TRBD1 covers 7 bases. CDR1 is MDHEN and CDR2 is SYDVKM in the germline V gene. The CDR3 is made up of 19 amino acids. The junction had 12 bases not matched to a gene; V was cut back by 2 bases and J by 0 bases. CDR3 sequence: CASSLPFPRQGTTNEKLFF. DNA for the CDR3: TGTGCCAGCAGTTTACCCTTTCCTCGACAGGGAACAACTAATGAAAAACTGTTTTTT.

The rearrangement joins TRBV30 to TRBJ2-2, with D possibly TRBD1 on 6 matching bases. CDR1 and CDR2 from the germline V gene are GTSNPN and SVGIG (reference sequence). CDR3 length: 15 residues. V was clipped by 7 bases and J by 3 bases, with 18 bases between them. The CDR3 is CASKRRGLDTGELFF. Here the CDR3 DNA reads TGTGCCTCCAAGCGCAGGGGCTTAGACACCGGGGAGCTGTTTTTT.

V usage is TRBV27 and J usage is TRBJ1-2; D is undetermined. This CDR3 has 16 residues. The V end lost 5 bases, the J end lost 3 bases, and 19 bases lay between the germline ends. CDR1 and CDR2 (germline): MNHEY, SMNVEV (reference sequence). CDR3 protein: CASSRFVTGRDYGYTF. The DNA for the CDR3 is TGTGCCAGCAGTCGTTTCGTGACGGGGAGGGACTATGGCTACACCTTC.